The source of this T cell receptor (beta chain) is a study of blood T cells in healthy people across ages. Overall study results and limits: For the donors, CMV status was unknown and possibly confounded expanded clonotype changes. Greater diversity and more naive CD4+ cells were seen in long-lived donors than in aged donors.

Each sample used at least 7 million PBMCs. At least 5 micrograms of total RNA were extracted per sample. Comments on this clonotype: Antigen specificity is unknown.

The second PCR ran about 6 to 11 cycles with a sample-barcoded 5' primer and J-beta primers. TCRdb itself ran the 5' RACE reads through MiXCR, one entry per CDR3 protein. The sample holds 1.5 million to 2 million distinct CDR3 sequences, 28% seen once. This receptor was obtained from a woman aged 25 to 39 in good health. The sequenced sample consisted of blood.

As DNA, the CDR3 is TGCGCCAGCAGCCCCAGGACAGAAGGTTCCTACGAGCAGTACTTC. Its translation: CASSPRTEGSYEQYF. J is TRBJ2-7 and V is TRBV4-1, with D possibly being TRBD1 (6 bases). Trimming removed 4 bases at V and 1 base at J, with 14 bases between. Germline values: CDR1 MGHRA, CDR2 YSYEKL. The CDR3 has 15 residues.